A single sample gave rise to the 22 T cell receptor beta chains below, sequenced in a study of T-cell reconstitution after alpha-beta-depleted transplantation in children. General study points: A year had passed since transplant, and T-cell counts and diversity by then came mostly from newly produced T cells.

Their antigens are not known. It was with unique molecular identifiers that the TCRbeta library was prepared. TCRdb fed the PCR reads into MiXCR, producing one record per CDR3 protein. The sample lists about 300,000 distinct CDR3 sequences; over 7.5% were seen once. The sequenced sample was peripheral blood, obtained 360 days after TCRalphabeta/CD19-depleted stem cell transplant. Receptors originate from a female patient aged 2-9 years who had a stem cell transplant for Fanconi anemia, so the T cells may come from the graft donor.

Ten or more counts support this clonotype. The V gene is TRBV7-2, the J gene TRBJ2-3, with D unresolved. Germline V gene sequence: CDR1 SGHTA, CDR2 FQGNSA. V was cut by 1 base and J by 0 bases, with 5 bases left in between. The CDR3 is made up of 14 amino acids. Written as DNA, the CDR3 is TGTGCCAGCAGCTTAGAAGTTAGCACAGATACGCAGTATTTT. It yields the protein CASSLEVSTDTQYF.

This clonotype was counted at least ten times. The CDR3 DNA is TGTGCCAGCAGTTTTGGAGGGGGCAGCTATCAGCCCCAGCATTTT. Translating it yields CASSFGGGSYQPQHF. The chain employs TRBV12-3 or TRBV12-4 and TRBJ1-5, with 7 bases that match TRBD1. The CDR3 spans 15 residues. V was clipped by 3 bases and J by 5 bases; unmatched bases: 7.

This clonotype was seen more than once but under ten times. The genes are TRBV28 and TRBJ1-4; 7 nucleotides line up with TRBD1. The CDR3 has 15 residues. The V and J ends lost 5 bases and 4 bases, in that order; junction bases with no gene match: 7. The germline V gene has CDR1 MDHEN and CDR2 SYDVKM. Here the CDR3 reads CASSIQGGLNEKLFF. CDR3 coding DNA: TGTGCCAGCAGTATCCAGGGGGGGCTTAATGAAAAACTGTTTTTT.

The chain is built from TRBV6-5 and TRBJ1-1; possible D gene TRBD1, 5 bases. CDR1 and CDR2 (germline): MNHEY, SVGAGI. This CDR3 contains 15 residues. Between the trimmed V and J ends, which lost 2 bases and 8 bases, there was a span of 18 bases. The chain's CDR3 is CASSYGGRELTEAFF. The CDR3 DNA reads TGTGCCAGCAGTTACGGGGGGAGGGAACTAACCGAAGCTTTCTTT.

This clonotype came up many times. The chain employs TRBV6-1 and TRBJ2-3; tentatively, D is TRBD2 (9 bases). CDR1 and CDR2 from the germline V gene are MNHNS and SASEGT. The germline V and J ends were trimmed by 6 bases and 6 bases, with 31 bases remaining between them. The CDR3 runs 19 residues. CDR3 sequence: CASSPTGDFGSGSFDTQYF. The CDR3 coding sequence is TGTGCCAGCAGCCCGACAGGGGATTTTGGTAGCGGGAGTTTCGATACGCAGTATTTT.

The chain couples TRBV2 to TRBJ1-6, with D tentatively TRBD1 (6 bases). The length of the CDR3 is 19 residues. Germline V lookup: CDR1 SNHLY, CDR2 FYNNEI. Trimming stripped 3 bases from V and 1 base from J, with 19 bases between. The CDR3: CASSDRRGATLSYNSPLHF. The CDR3 bases are TGTGCCAGCAGTGACCGGCGGGGGGCTACCCTTTCCTATAATTCACCCCTCCACTTT.

This clonotype was detected many times. V usage is TRBV5-1 and J usage is TRBJ2-3, with a possible D match to TRBD1 (5 bases). Per the germline V gene, CDR1 is SGHRS and CDR2 is YFSETQ. CDR3 length equals 17 residues. Between the trimmed V and J ends, which lost 3 bases and 2 bases, there was a span of 19 bases. The CDR3 spells CASSSGLLTAFTDTQYF. The CDR3, as DNA: TGCGCCAGCAGCTCAGGCCTCCTGACAGCCTTCACAGATACGCAGTATTTT.

This clonotype occurred a few times. The chain uses TRBV5-1 and TRBJ2-1; a possible D gene is TRBD2 (6 bases). CDR1 SGHRS and CDR2 YFSETQ come from the germline V gene. The CDR3 is 15 amino acids. Between the trimmed V and J ends, which lost 3 bases and 5 bases, there was a span of 15 bases. CDR3 coding DNA: TGCGCCAGCAGCTCCCCCGGGACTGGAAACAATGAGCAGTTCTTC. It is translated as CASSSPGTGNNEQFF.

This clonotype was counted between two and nine times. One end of the junction varies from germline; a read error may be responsible. This sequence joins TRBV20-1 and TRBJ1-6; the D gene is possibly TRBD1 (5 bases). Per germline, CDR1 DFQATT and CDR2 SNEGSKA (reference sequence). The CDR3 contains 16 residues. CDR3 in DNA: TGCTGTGCTAGAGCTACTCAAGGGACTCTGCATTCACCCCTCCACTTT. Protein product: CCARATQGTLHSPLHF.

This chain joins TRBV24-1 and TRBJ1-3; 7 nucleotides align to TRBD1. CDR3 length equals 16 residues. Germline-derived CDR1 and CDR2 are KGHDR and SFDVKD. J gave up 1 base and V 4 bases, and 6 bases lay outside the gene matches. CDR3 sequence: CATSEHTGDSGNTIYF. CDR3 nucleotides: TGTGCCACCAGTGAACATACAGGGGATTCTGGAAACACCATATATTTT.

About this clonotype itself: One base away lies a much larger clone, so this may be a sequencing read error. In this CDR3 the conserved last residue, phenylalanine or tryptophan, is missing, so a read error is likely. This chain joins TRBV5-6 and TRBJ1-1, with 7 bases lining up with TRBD1. V lost 4 bases and J lost 1; bases outside the gene matches: 13. This CDR3 comprises 17 residues. Germline CDR1 SGHDT, CDR2 YYEEEE. The CDR3 is CASSELRDRGPNTEAFI. DNA of the CDR3: TGTGCCAGCAGCGAGCTCCGGGACAGAGGACCGAACACTGAAGCTTTCATT.

This clonotype was picked up many times. The chain carries TRBV12-3 or TRBV12-4 and TRBJ2-6, with a tentative D call TRBD1 (5 bases). The CDR3 extends over 16 amino acids. Trimming cost V 2 bases and J 4 bases, with 12 bases left between them. The CDR3 DNA is TGTGCCAGCAGTTTAAGGGGTTCAGCGGGGGCCAACGTCCTGACTTTC. Translation gives CASSLRGSAGANVLTF.

This clonotype was seen at least ten times. This rearrangement joins TRBV12-3 or TRBV12-4 to TRBJ1-5; no reliable D call. With 7 bases removed from V and 1 base from J, the gap between germline ends came to 8 bases. CDR3 length: 13 amino acids. CDR3 DNA: TGTGCCAGCACCCTGGGGAGCAATCAGCCCCAGCATTTT. This translates into CASTLGSNQPQHF.

About this clonotype itself: A much larger clone is a single base away; this may be a read error. The V gene is TRBV21-1, the J gene TRBJ1-4; no check of the table's D call, TRBD1, against the DNA was made. TRBV21-1 represents a pseudogene. The CDR3 consists of 15 residues. The CDR3 region is CASNQGDTTNEKLFF. In DNA form, the CDR3 reads TGTGCCAGCAATCAGGGCGATACAACTAATGAAAAACTGTTTTTT.

This clonotype has just a few counts. The chain has TRBV6-2 or TRBV6-3 and TRBJ1-3; tentatively, D is TRBD1 (6 bases). CDR1 and CDR2 from the germline V gene are MNHEY and SVGEGT. The CDR3 length is 14 residues. Trimming removed 6 bases at V and 2 bases at J, with 11 bases between. CDR3 residues: CASRLQGTGNTIYF. CDR3 DNA sequence: TGTGCCAGCAGGCTGCAGGGGACTGGAAACACCATATATTTT.

V is TRBV28 and J is TRBJ1-2, with TRBD1 identical over 9 bases. In germline, CDR1 is MDHEN, CDR2 SYDVKM. This CDR3 spans 13 amino acids. Losses at the gene ends were 5 bases for V and 7 bases for J; bases not matched to a gene: 5. CDR3 nucleotide sequence: TGTGCCAGCAGTAACAGGGGGCAATTTGGCTACACCTTC. Encoded protein: CASSNRGQFGYTF.

This clonotype showed up many times. The genes are TRBV12-3 or TRBV12-4 and TRBJ1-1, with 11 positions matching TRBD1. CDR3 length equals 15 residues. J was trimmed by 2 bases and V by 4 bases; bases with no gene match: 3. The CDR3 region has the DNA TGTGCCAGCAGTTCGTGGACAGGGGGCAACACTGAAGCTTTCTTT. It is translated as CASSSWTGGNTEAFF.

V is TRBV7-9 and J is TRBJ1-4, with 7 bases identical to TRBD1. Germline CDR1 reads SEHNR; CDR2 reads FQNEAQ (reference sequence). V lost 5 bases and J lost 7; bases outside the gene matches: 10. The CDR3 totals 15 residues. The CDR3 bases are TGTGCCAGCAGCCGCCCTACAGGGGTGGGTGAAAAACTGTTTTTT. It translates to CASSRPTGVGEKLFF.

This clonotype was detected many times. This chain links TRBV20-1 with TRBJ2-3, with 10 bases that match TRBD2. CDR1 is DFQATT, CDR2 SNEGSKA, per germline (reference sequence). Losses at the gene ends were 8 bases for V and 0 bases for J; bases not matched to a gene: 11. This CDR3 region has 16 residues. In DNA, the CDR3 is TGCAGTTTTGGACTAGCGGCAGGTACTAGCACAGATACGCAGTATTTT. It specifies CSFGLAAGTSTDTQYF.

This clonotype was picked up many times. This chain joins TRBV10-3 and TRBJ2-2; 8 nucleotides match TRBD2. The germline V gene has CDR1 ENHRY and CDR2 SYGVKD. V dropped 4 bases and J dropped 1; count of bases not matched to a gene: 8. The CDR3 length is 17 residues. The CDR3 loop reads CAISVLSGGGNTGELFF. The CDR3 DNA reads TGTGCCATCAGTGTTTTGAGCGGGGGCGGGAACACCGGGGAGCTGTTTTTT.

This chain links TRBV7-2 with TRBJ1-2; 10 positions agree with TRBD1. V trimming: 6 bases; J trimming: 5 bases; junction bases outside the gene matches: 6. The CDR3 runs to 14 residues. From germline, CDR1 is SGHTA and CDR2 FQGNSA. In DNA, the CDR3 is TGTGCCAGCAGTTCCGGGACAGGGGTTTATGGCTACACCTTC. Residues: CASSSGTGVYGYTF. Full variable domain (outside the CDR3, taken from reference TRBV7-2 and TRBJ1-2): GAGVSQSPSNKVTEKGKDVELRCDPISGHTALYWYRQSLGQGLEFLIYFQGNSAPDKSGLPSDRFSAERTGGSVSTLTIQRTQQEDSAVYLCASSSGTGVYGYTFGSGTRLTVV.

This clonotype was seen a handful of times. This chain joins TRBV20-1 and TRBJ2-7, with a weak D call TRBD1 (5 bases). Trimming stripped 3 bases from V and 5 bases from J, with 14 bases between. The CDR3 consists of 13 residues. Germline V CDR1 and CDR2: DFQATT, SNEGSKA (reference sequence). DNA of the CDR3: TGCAGTGCTAGGGCTCAGGGTACCCACGAGCAGTACTTC. Its protein product is CSARAQGTHEQYF.